The 5 T cell receptor beta chains below all came from one sample that was sequenced in a study of tumour-infiltrating T cells in Burkitt lymphoma. Using immunoSEQ multiplex PCR, the repertoire was profiled, and TCRdb retains in-frame clones only, with some absent. The table has roughly 13,000 clones, 75% seen once. The specimen was tumor tissue. These TCRs come from a human donor with diffuse large B-cell lymphoma.

The chain couples TRBV5-1 to TRBJ2-7, with D possibly being TRBD1 or TRBD2 (6 bases each). Germline CDR1 SGHRS, CDR2 YFSETQ. The V end was cut by 0 bases, the J end by 5 bases, with 15 bases between. The CDR3 covers 15 residues. This CDR3 reads CASSLGGGGFDEQYF. The DNA for the CDR3 is TGCGCCAGCAGCTTGGGAGGAGGGGGGTTCGACGAGCAGTACTTC.

The J gene is TRBJ2-3, the V gene TRBV10-3; D may be TRBD1 (6 bases). V shed 3 bases and J shed 1 base, with 8 bases lying between them. The CDR3 totals 14 residues. The germline V gene has CDR1 ENHRY and CDR2 SYGVKD. Here the CDR3 DNA reads TGTGCCATCAGTGACAGGGGTGGCACAGATACGCAGTATTTT. It is translated as CAISDRGGTDTQYF.

The genes are TRBV4-1 and TRBJ1-2; the D gene is possibly TRBD1 (5 bases). The CDR3 is 14 residues long. The germline V gene encodes CDR1 MGHRA and CDR2 YSYEKL. V was shortened by 1 base and J by 4 bases, with 10 bases between the two germline ends. In DNA form, the CDR3 reads TGCGCCAGCAGCCAAGGCATGGGACCCTATGGCTACACCTTC. This encodes CASSQGMGPYGYTF.

The chain joins TRBV4-2 to TRBJ1-4; D may be TRBD1 (6 bases). The CDR3 contains 15 residues. Germline loops: CDR1 LGHNA, CDR2 YNFKEQ. Between the trimmed V and J ends, which lost 2 bases and 5 bases, there was a span of 12 bases. For the CDR3, the DNA is TGTGCCAGCAGCCAACGCCAGGGGTTAAATGAAAAACTGTTTTTT. Protein product: CASSQRQGLNEKLFF.

A few counts support this clone. The chain has TRBV5-1 and TRBJ1-5; D might be TRBD1 (5 bases). V was clipped by 0 bases and J by 6 bases, with 13 bases between them. The CDR3 has 15 amino acids. Per germline, CDR1 SGHRS and CDR2 YFSETQ. CDR3 protein: CASSLAGGFGQPQHF. The CDR3 nucleotides are TGCGCCAGCAGCTTGGCCGGGGGGTTCGGTCAGCCCCAGCATTTT.